These 5 T cell receptor beta chains came from one sample sequenced in a study of T cell responses to AZD1222 COVID-19 vaccine. TCRdb keeps only in-frame clones here, not all; method: immunoSEQ multiplex PCR. The data hold about 45,000 clones, with around 80% observed a single time. The material sequenced was peripheral blood, taken 28 days after the second AZD1222 dose. These receptors came from an adult who received the AZD1222 COVID-19 vaccine.

The rearrangement links TRBV5-8 to TRBJ1-2; the match to TRBD1 covers 8 bases. V lost 0 bases to trimming and J lost 3 bases; unmatched junction nucleotides: 4. Germline V CDR1 and CDR2: SGHTS, YDEGEE. This CDR3 has 15 residues. The CDR3 bases are TGTGCCAGCAGCTTGGGACAGGGGAAGGACTATGGCTACACCTTC. Translated, it gives CASSLGQGKDYGYTF.

CDR3 loop: CASGSGGSSRNTQYF. The CDR3 bases are TGTGCCAGCGGCTCGGGGGGCTCCTCGAGGAATACGCAGTATTTT. The rearrangement joins TRBV5-4 to TRBJ2-3, with D possibly being TRBD2 (7 bases). The CDR3 has 15 amino acids. CDR1 is SGHNT, CDR2 YYREEE, per germline (reference sequence). The V gene lost 7 bases and the J gene lost 7 bases, with 22 bases spanning the gap.

The rearrangement links TRBV7-4 to TRBJ1-4, with D unclear. Looked up from germline, CDR1 is SGHVT and CDR2 is SQSDAQ. Trimming cost V 9 bases and J 6 bases, with 11 bases left between them. The CDR3 runs 12 residues. CDR3 nucleotide sequence: TGTGCCAGAGGATGGGGTTATGAAAAACTGTTTTTT. Translated, it gives CARGWGYEKLFF.

This clone was detected once. The chain employs TRBV6-5 and TRBJ1-3; D gene ambiguous. Deletions cut 7 bases from V and 0 bases from J, with 13 bases between. Germline loops: CDR1 MNHEY, CDR2 SVGAGI. The CDR3 loop spans 15 amino acids. The CDR3 reads CASTFQVLSGNTIYF. For the CDR3, the DNA is TGTGCCAGCACGTTTCAGGTACTCTCTGGAAACACCATATATTTT.

V usage is TRBV19 and J usage is TRBJ1-4, with D possibly TRBD1 on 6 matching bases. The CDR3 contains 13 residues. From germline, CDR1 is LNHDA and CDR2 SQIVND (reference sequence). The ends were cut back, 6 bases at V and 3 bases at J, with 8 bases in the middle. DNA of the CDR3: TGTGCCAGTAGGTCAGGGGCTAATGAAAAACTGTTTTTT. This sequence encodes CASRSGANEKLFF.